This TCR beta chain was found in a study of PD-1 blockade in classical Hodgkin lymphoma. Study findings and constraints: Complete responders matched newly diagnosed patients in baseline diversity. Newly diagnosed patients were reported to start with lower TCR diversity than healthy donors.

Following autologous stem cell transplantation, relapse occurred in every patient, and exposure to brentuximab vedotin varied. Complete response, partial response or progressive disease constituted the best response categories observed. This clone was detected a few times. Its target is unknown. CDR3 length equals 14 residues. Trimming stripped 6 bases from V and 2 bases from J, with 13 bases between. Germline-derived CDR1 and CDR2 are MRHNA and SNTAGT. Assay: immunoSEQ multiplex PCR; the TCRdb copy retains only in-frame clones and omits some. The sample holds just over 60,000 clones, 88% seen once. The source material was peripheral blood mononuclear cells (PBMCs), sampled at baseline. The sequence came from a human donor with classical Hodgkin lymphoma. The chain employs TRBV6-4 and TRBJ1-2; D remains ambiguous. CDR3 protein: CASSREAQNYGYTF. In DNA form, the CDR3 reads TGTGCCAGCAGCCGAGAGGCACAGAACTATGGCTACACCTTC.